This entry lists 19 T cell receptor beta chains sequenced from one sample in a study of blood T cell repertoires in COVID-19. TCRdb's copy holds only in-frame clones and misses some; the assay was immunoSEQ multiplex PCR. The table shows about 120,000 clones, with roughly 79% occurring only once. Input material: peripheral blood. The origin of the receptors is a human donor in a cohort sampled during active COVID-19.

This chain links TRBV6-5 with TRBJ1-5; 9 bases are a match to TRBD1. The V and J ends lost 6 bases and 2 bases, in that order; junction bases with no gene match: 5. This CDR3 has 15 amino acids. CDR1 and CDR2 (germline): MNHEY, SVGAGI. CDR3 nucleotide sequence: TGTGCCAGCAGCAGGACAGGGGTGGGCAATCAGCCCCAGCATTTT. It encodes CASSRTGVGNQPQHF.

This chain uses TRBV4-3 with TRBJ2-7, with 8 bases fitting TRBD2. Per germline, CDR1 LGHNA and CDR2 YSLEER. The V gene end was trimmed by 0 bases and the J gene end by 3 bases; junction bases not matched to a gene: 4. This CDR3 has 15 residues. The CDR3: CASSQDQAGGYEQYF. CDR3 nucleotide sequence: TGCGCCAGCAGCCAAGATCAGGCGGGAGGCTACGAGCAGTACTTC.

The CDR3 DNA sequence: TGTGCCAGCAGTGACCCGGGACAGATAACAGATACGCAGTATTTT. Protein sequence: CASSDPGQITDTQYF. The J gene is TRBJ2-3, the V gene TRBV6-2 or TRBV6-3; TRBD1 aligns across 7 bases. V dropped 5 bases and J dropped 3; count of bases not matched to a gene: 8. Germline values: CDR1 MNHEY, CDR2 SVGEGT. The CDR3 is 15 residues long.

This chain connects TRBV27 to TRBJ2-7, with 7 nucleotides matching TRBD2. From germline, CDR1 is MNHEY and CDR2 SMNVEV (reference sequence). The CDR3 is 15 residues long. The J segment lost 2 bases and the V segment lost 10 bases, leaving 14 bases of the junction unmatched. CDR3 in amino acids: CATRYSASGPYEQYF. The CDR3 DNA reads TGTGCCACCAGATACTCGGCTAGCGGACCCTACGAGCAGTACTTC.

The gene calls are TRBV11-1 and TRBJ2-5, with D possibly matching TRBD2 (5 bases). The V end lost 3 bases, the J end lost 7 bases, and 12 bases lay between the germline ends. The length of the CDR3 is 13 residues. CDR1 and CDR2 from the germline V gene are SGHAT and FQDESV (reference sequence). CDR3 coding DNA: TGTGCCAGCAGCTTGGCCCCGGGGTTGACCCAGTACTTC. As protein: CASSLAPGLTQYF.

The chain combines TRBV20-1 with TRBJ2-7, with a tentative D call TRBD1 (5 bases). Trimming removed 3 bases at V and 2 bases at J, with 17 bases between. There are 15 residues in the CDR3. Germline V gene sequence: CDR1 DFQATT, CDR2 SNEGSKA (reference sequence). CDR3 amino acids: CSASRSAGPTYEQYF. The CDR3 nucleotides read TGCAGTGCTAGTCGATCGGCAGGGCCCACCTACGAGCAGTACTTC.

The V gene is TRBV30, the J gene TRBJ1-6; no reliable D call. The germline CDR1 and CDR2 sequences are GTSNPN and SVGIG (reference sequence). Trimming removed 2 bases at V and 10 bases at J, with 9 bases between. The CDR3 totals 12 residues. The CDR3 DNA follows: TGTGCCTGGAGTCGAGGCTGGTCACCCCTCCACTTT. This translates into CAWSRGWSPLHF.

This clone was detected only a few times. The chain employs TRBV13 and TRBJ1-3; D ambiguous. V was pared by 8 bases and J by 0 bases, with 8 bases between. Germline lookup yields CDR1 PRHDT and CDR2 FYEKMQ (reference sequence). The CDR3 covers 13 residues. The DNA for the CDR3 is TGTGCCAGCTCGTCGTACTCTGGAAACACCATATATTTT. Protein sequence: CASSSYSGNTIYF. The complete variable domain, with remaining parts taken from reference TRBV13 and TRBJ1-3, reads AAGVIQSPRHLIKEKRETATLKCYPIPRHDTVYWYQQGPGQDPQFLISFYEKMQSDKGSIPDRFSAQQFSDYHSELNMSSLELGDSALYFCASSSYSGNTIYFGEGSWLTVV.

This sequence joins TRBV10-3 and TRBJ2-4; a possible D gene is TRBD2 (6 bases). The CDR3 has 12 amino acids. In germline, CDR1 is ENHRY, CDR2 SYGVKD. V lost 10 bases, J lost 7 bases, and 14 bases lay in between. The CDR3 reads CATQGRGNIQYF. The DNA of the CDR3 is TGTGCCACCCAGGGCCGGGGGAACATTCAGTACTTC.

J is TRBJ1-6 and V is TRBV6-4; TRBD1 aligns across 10 bases. The germline gives CDR1 MRHNA, CDR2 SNTAGT. This CDR3 contains 15 residues. V lost 3 bases and J lost 9; bases outside the gene matches: 5. The CDR3 DNA is TGTGCCAGCAGTGAAGACAGGGGGCGGTCTTCACCCCTCCACTTT. It is translated as CASSEDRGRSSPLHF.

V and J are TRBV28 and TRBJ2-7; 9 positions match TRBD1. This CDR3 spans 14 amino acids. The ends lost 2 bases at V and 5 bases at J; junction bases unmatched: 4. CDR1 is MDHEN and CDR2 is SYDVKM in the germline V gene. The CDR3 loop reads CASSLLQGANEQYF. The CDR3 DNA reads TGTGCCAGCAGTTTACTACAGGGGGCAAACGAGCAGTACTTC. Filled out from reference TRBV28 and TRBJ2-7, the complete variable domain reads DVKVTQSSRYLVKRTGEKVFLECVQDMDHENMFWYRQDPGLGLRLIYFSYDVKMKEKGDIPEGYSVSREKKERFSLILESASTNQTSMYLCASSLLQGANEQYFGPGTRLTVT.

J is TRBJ2-3 and V is TRBV25-1; TRBD1 is a possible D gene (5 bases). Germline-derived CDR1 and CDR2 are MGHDK and SYGVNS. The CDR3 is 16 amino acids. V lost 2 bases and J 3 bases, leaving 15 bases between the germline ends. The CDR3 sequence: CASSEASQGWTDTQYF. The CDR3 region has the DNA TGTGCCAGCAGTGAAGCCTCCCAGGGCTGGACAGATACGCAGTATTTT.

This rearrangement joins TRBV30 to TRBJ2-2; TRBD2 aligns across 10 bases. Germline V gene data show CDR1 as GTSNPN and CDR2 as SVGIG (reference sequence). This CDR3 comprises 16 residues. V dropped 0 bases and J dropped 7; count of bases not matched to a gene: 8. The CDR3 loop reads CAWSVLSSGSFGELFF. CDR3 in DNA: TGTGCCTGGAGTGTCTTGTCTAGCGGGAGTTTCGGGGAGCTGTTTTTT. Combining the CDR3 with reference TRBV30 and TRBJ2-2 gives the whole variable domain SQTIHQWPATLVQPVGSPLSLECTVEGTSNPNLYWYRQAAGRGLQLLFYSVGIGQISSEVPQNLSASRPQDRQFILSSKKLLLSDSGFYLCAWSVLSSGSFGELFFGEGSRLTVL.

The rearrangement uses TRBV10-3 and TRBJ2-1; the D gene is possibly TRBD2 (6 bases). The V end lost 8 bases, the J end lost 9 bases, and 14 bases lay between the germline ends. CDR3 length: 12 amino acids. The germline V gene encodes CDR1 ENHRY and CDR2 SYGVKD. This CDR3 reads CAIGGMIGEQFF. The CDR3 coding sequence is TGTGCCATCGGAGGGATGATTGGTGAGCAGTTCTTC.

This rearrangement joins TRBV7-2 to TRBJ2-7; D not resolved. CDR1 and CDR2 (germline): SGHTA, FQGNSA. There are 14 residues in the CDR3. V was shortened by 3 bases and J by 3 bases, with 12 bases between the two germline ends. CDR3 region: CASSFGLNYYEQYF. The CDR3 coding sequence is TGTGCCAGCAGCTTCGGCCTCAACTACTACGAGCAGTACTTC. The whole variable domain, remainder taken from reference TRBV7-2 and TRBJ2-7, is GAGVSQSPSNKVTEKGKDVELRCDPISGHTALYWYRQSLGQGLEFLIYFQGNSAPDKSGLPSDRFSAERTGGSVSTLTIQRTQQEDSAVYLCASSFGLNYYEQYFGPGTRLTVT.

J is TRBJ2-1 and V is TRBV18; 8 positions match TRBD2. The CDR3 loop spans 16 amino acids. The germline gives CDR1 KGHSH, CDR2 LQKENI. J was trimmed by 6 bases and V by 5 bases; bases with no gene match: 12. The CDR3 DNA is TGTGCCAGCTCAACCCAACGGGGGGGGGCGGTCAATGAGCAGTTCTTC. Translated, it gives CASSTQRGGAVNEQFF.

The chain combines TRBV7-9 with TRBJ1-2, with 12 bases fitting TRBD1. After removal of 5 bases from V and 6 bases from J, the junction contained 4 bases not matched to a gene. Germline V lookup: CDR1 SEHNR, CDR2 FQNEAQ (reference sequence). The CDR3 extends over 14 amino acids. CDR3 nucleotides: TGTGCCAGCAGCCTCGGGACAGGGGGCAATGGCTACACCTTC. Amino acids: CASSLGTGGNGYTF.

This clone is large in the sample. The chain joins TRBV18 to TRBJ1-3; weak D call: TRBD1 (5 bases). The germline CDR1 and CDR2 sequences are KGHSH and LQKENI. Trimming cost V 1 base and J 7 bases, with 20 bases left between them. The length of the CDR3 is 17 residues. For the CDR3, the DNA is TGTGCCAGCTCACCACGGTCTTCGGCGGCGGGGACGAACACCATATATTTT. Translating it yields CASSPRSSAAGTNTIYF. Variable domain in full (rest from reference TRBV18 and TRBJ1-3): NAGVMQNPRHLVRRRGQEARLRCSPMKGHSHVYWYRQLPEEGLKFMVYLQKENIIDESGMPKERFSAEFPKEGPSILRIQQVVRGDSAAYFCASSPRSSAAGTNTIYFGEGSWLTVV.

The V and J genes are TRBV6-2 or TRBV6-3 and TRBJ1-5; D might be TRBD1 (5 bases). This CDR3 has 15 amino acids. The V gene's germline CDR1 is MNHEY and CDR2 SVGEGT. Trimming cost V 5 bases and J 1 base, with 12 bases left between them. The DNA of the CDR3 is TGTGCCAGCAGTCTCCCAGGGAACAGCAATCAGCCCCAGCATTTT. Translated, it gives CASSLPGNSNQPQHF.